A selection of T cell receptor beta chains follows, all from one sample in a study of blood T cell repertoires in COVID-19. Measured with immunoSEQ multiplex PCR; TCRdb has only the in-frame clones, and not every one. The sample carries some 250,000 clones, more than 75% recorded once. The source material was peripheral blood. These receptors came from a woman between 35 and 50 years old who had recovered from COVID-19. The CDR3 runs from the conserved cysteine through the conserved F or W. Each record gives: D gene, J gene, CDR3 length, clone size, V gene, CDR3 protein, CDR3 DNA. D genes are given only for firm matches. Only some rows state a clone size, as once, few, many or a class for expanded clones.

- TRBJ2-6 15 - TRBV6-5 CASRRAPSGANVLTF TGTGCCAGCAGACGAGCCCCATCTGGGGCCAACGTCCTGACTTTC
TRBD1 TRBJ1-5 18 once TRBV24-1 CATSGGGTGGPSNQPQHF TGTGCCACCAGTGGGGGGGGGACAGGGGGCCCTAGCAATCAGCCCCAGCATTTT
TRBD1 TRBJ2-5 13 - TRBV12-3/TRBV12-4 CASSLGTGETQYF TGTGCCAGCAGTTTGGGGACAGGAGAGACCCAGTACTTC
- TRBJ2-5 15 - TRBV24-1 CATSALDRSQETQYF TGTGCCACCAGTGCCCTAGACAGGAGCCAAGAGACCCAGTACTTC
- TRBJ1-5 14 - TRBV18 CASSPTGGGQPQHF TGTGCCAGCTCACCGACAGGTGGGGGTCAGCCCCAGCATTTT
- TRBJ1-1 16 - TRBV14 CASSPGGSRGNTEAFF TGTGCCAGCAGCCCCGGGGGGTCCCGGGGGAACACTGAAGCTTTCTTT
TRBD1 TRBJ2-1 15 - TRBV2 CASRGPAGGSSEQFF TGTGCCAGCAGAGGCCCGGCAGGGGGTTCAAGTGAGCAGTTCTTC
- TRBJ2-4 15 - TRBV28 CASSLLGLAKNIQYF TGTGCCAGCAGTTTATTGGGGCTAGCCAAAAACATTCAGTACTTC
- TRBJ1-1 13 - TRBV27 CASSFGAGVEAFF TGTGCCAGCAGTTTTGGGGCGGGGGTTGAAGCTTTCTTT
- TRBJ2-2 14 - TRBV30 CAWLPDHRAGELFF TGTGCCTGGCTCCCCGACCACAGGGCCGGGGAGCTGTTTTTT